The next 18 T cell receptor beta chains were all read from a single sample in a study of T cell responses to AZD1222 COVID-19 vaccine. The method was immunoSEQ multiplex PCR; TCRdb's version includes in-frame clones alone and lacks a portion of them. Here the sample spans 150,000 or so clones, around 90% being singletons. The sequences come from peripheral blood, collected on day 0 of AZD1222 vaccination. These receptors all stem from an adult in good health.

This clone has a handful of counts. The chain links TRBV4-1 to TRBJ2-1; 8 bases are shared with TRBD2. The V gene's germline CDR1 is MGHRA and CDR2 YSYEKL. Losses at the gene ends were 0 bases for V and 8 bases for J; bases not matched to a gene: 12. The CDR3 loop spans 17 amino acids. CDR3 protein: CASSQDLLPGGKDEQFF. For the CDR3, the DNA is TGCGCCAGCAGCCAAGATCTGTTACCGGGGGGGAAGGATGAGCAGTTCTTC.

The DNA of the CDR3 is TGTGCCAGCAGCCAAGTCCGTGCCCGTGGCTACACCTTC. Its protein product is CASSQVRARGYTF. The chain employs TRBV3-1 (or the pseudogene TRBV3-2) and TRBJ1-2; no firm D call. Trimming cost V 1 base and J 7 bases, with 10 bases left between them. The CDR3 runs 13 residues. CDR1 LGHDT and CDR2 YNNKEL come from the germline V gene (reference sequence).

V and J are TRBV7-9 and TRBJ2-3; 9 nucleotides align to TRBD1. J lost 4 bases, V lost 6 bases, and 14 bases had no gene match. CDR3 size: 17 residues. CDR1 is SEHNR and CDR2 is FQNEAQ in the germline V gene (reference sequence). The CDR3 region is CASRPGTGRVVADTQYF. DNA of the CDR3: TGTGCCAGCAGACCCGGGACAGGGAGGGTGGTCGCAGATACGCAGTATTTT.

As DNA, the CDR3 is TGTGCCAGCAGCCCGGGACAGGGGCTCGAGACCCAGTACTTC. It yields the protein CASSPGQGLETQYF. V usage is TRBV7-2 and J usage is TRBJ2-5; 10 bases map to TRBD1. Germline-derived CDR1 and CDR2 are SGHTA and FQGNSA. Trimming removed 5 bases from V and 5 bases from J; junction bases left unmatched: 5. The CDR3 runs 14 residues.

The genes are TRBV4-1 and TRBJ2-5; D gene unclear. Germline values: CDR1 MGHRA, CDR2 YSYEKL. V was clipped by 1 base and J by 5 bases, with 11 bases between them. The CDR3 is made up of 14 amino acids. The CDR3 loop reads CASSQVAGLETQYF. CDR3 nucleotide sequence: TGCGCCAGCAGCCAAGTAGCTGGGTTGGAGACCCAGTACTTC.

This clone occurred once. CDR3 protein: CASSLGLAGDEQYF. In DNA form, the CDR3 reads TGCGCCAGCAGCTTGGGACTAGCGGGGGACGAGCAGTACTTC. V is TRBV5-1 and J is TRBJ2-7; the match to TRBD2 covers 12 bases. V shed 0 bases and J 5 bases; nucleotides not matched to a gene: 0. The CDR3 loop spans 14 amino acids. CDR1 is SGHRS, CDR2 YFSETQ, per germline. Together with reference TRBV5-1 and TRBJ2-7, the CDR3 gives the full variable domain: KAGVTQTPRYLIKTRGQQVTLSCSPISGHRSVSWYQQTPGQGLQFLFEYFSETQRNKGNFPGRFSGRQFSNSRSEMNVSTLELGDSALYLCASSLGLAGDEQYFGPGTRLTVT.

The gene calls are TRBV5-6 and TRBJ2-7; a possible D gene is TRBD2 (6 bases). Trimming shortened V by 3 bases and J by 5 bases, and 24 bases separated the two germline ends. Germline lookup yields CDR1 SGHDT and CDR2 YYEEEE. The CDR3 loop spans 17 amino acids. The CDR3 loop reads CASSSWGDPPLKNEQYF. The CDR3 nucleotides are TGTGCCAGCAGCTCTTGGGGGGACCCTCCGTTAAAGAACGAGCAGTACTTC.

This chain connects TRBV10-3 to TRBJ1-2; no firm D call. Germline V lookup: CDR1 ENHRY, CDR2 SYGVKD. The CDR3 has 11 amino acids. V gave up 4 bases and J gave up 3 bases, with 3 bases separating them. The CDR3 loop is CAISADYGYTF. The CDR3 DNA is TGTGCCATCAGTGCAGACTATGGCTACACCTTC.

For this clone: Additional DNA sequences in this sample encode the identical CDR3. DNA for the CDR3: TGTGCCAGCAGTTTACAGGGGTACGAGCAGTACTTC. It translates to CASSLQGYEQYF. This chain uses TRBV28 with TRBJ2-7, with D perhaps matching TRBD1 (6 bases). Germline CDR1 reads MDHEN; CDR2 reads SYDVKM. This CDR3 contains 12 residues. V was clipped by 2 bases and J by 4 bases, with 6 bases between them.

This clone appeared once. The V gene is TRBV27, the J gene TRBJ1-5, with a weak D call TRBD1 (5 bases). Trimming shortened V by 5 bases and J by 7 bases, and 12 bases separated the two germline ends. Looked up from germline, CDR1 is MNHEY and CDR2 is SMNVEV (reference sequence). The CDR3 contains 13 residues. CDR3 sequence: CASSVQGVQPQHF. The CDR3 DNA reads TGTGCCAGCAGTGTTCAAGGGGTGCAGCCCCAGCATTTT.

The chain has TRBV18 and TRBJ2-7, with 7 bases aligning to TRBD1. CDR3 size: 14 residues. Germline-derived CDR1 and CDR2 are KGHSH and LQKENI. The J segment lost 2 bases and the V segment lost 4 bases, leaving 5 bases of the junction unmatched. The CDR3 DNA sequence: TGTGCCAGCTCACTGGGACAGATACCCTACGAGCAGTACTTC. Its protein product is CASSLGQIPYEQYF.

CDR3 sequence: CASSVDSQETQYF. CDR3 in DNA: TGTGCCAGCAGTGTAGACAGCCAAGAGACCCAGTACTTC. The V and J genes are TRBV2 and TRBJ2-5; D perhaps matches TRBD1 (5 bases). The V end was cut by 4 bases, the J end by 1 base, with 7 bases between. The CDR3 runs 13 residues. Germline-derived CDR1 and CDR2 are SNHLY and FYNNEI.

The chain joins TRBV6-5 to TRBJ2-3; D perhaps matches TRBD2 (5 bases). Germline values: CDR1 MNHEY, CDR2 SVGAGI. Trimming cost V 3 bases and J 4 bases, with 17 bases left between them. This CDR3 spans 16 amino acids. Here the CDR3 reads CASSYYPKLDSDTQYF. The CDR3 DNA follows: TGTGCCAGCAGTTATTACCCCAAACTAGATTCAGATACGCAGTATTTT.

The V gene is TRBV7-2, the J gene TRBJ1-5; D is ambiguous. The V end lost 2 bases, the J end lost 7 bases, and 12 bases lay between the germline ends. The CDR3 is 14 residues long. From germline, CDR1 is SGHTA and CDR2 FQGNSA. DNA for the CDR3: TGTGCCAGCAGCTTAAAGACATTGGGGCAGCCCCAGCATTTT. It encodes CASSLKTLGQPQHF. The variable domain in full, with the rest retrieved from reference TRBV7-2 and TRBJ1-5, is GAGVSQSPSNKVTEKGKDVELRCDPISGHTALYWYRQSLGQGLEFLIYFQGNSAPDKSGLPSDRFSAERTGGSVSTLTIQRTQQEDSAVYLCASSLKTLGQPQHFGDGTRLSIL.

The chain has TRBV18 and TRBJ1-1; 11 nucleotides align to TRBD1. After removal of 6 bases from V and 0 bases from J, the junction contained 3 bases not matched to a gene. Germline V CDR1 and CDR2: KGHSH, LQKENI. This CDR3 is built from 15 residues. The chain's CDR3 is CASSGTGGLNTEAFF. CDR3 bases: TGTGCCAGCTCCGGGACAGGGGGTTTGAACACTGAAGCTTTCTTT.

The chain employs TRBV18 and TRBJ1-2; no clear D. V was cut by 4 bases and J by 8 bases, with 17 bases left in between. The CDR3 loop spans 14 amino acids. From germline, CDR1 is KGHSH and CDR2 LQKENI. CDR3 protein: CASSLAGLSGGYTF. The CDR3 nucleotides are TGTGCCAGCTCACTGGCAGGACTCAGTGGAGGCTACACCTTC.

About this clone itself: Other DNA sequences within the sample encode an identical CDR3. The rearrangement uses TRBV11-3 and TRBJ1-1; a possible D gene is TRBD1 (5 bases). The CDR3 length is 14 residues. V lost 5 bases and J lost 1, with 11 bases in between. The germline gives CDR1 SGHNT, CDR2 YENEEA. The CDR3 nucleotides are TGTGCCAGCAGCCTGGCGGGGCAGAACACTGAAGCTTTCTTT. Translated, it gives CASSLAGQNTEAFF.

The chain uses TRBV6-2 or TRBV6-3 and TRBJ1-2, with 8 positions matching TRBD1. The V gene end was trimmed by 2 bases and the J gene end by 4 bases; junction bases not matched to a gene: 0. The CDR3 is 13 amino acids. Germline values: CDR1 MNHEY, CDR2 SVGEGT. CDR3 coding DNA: TGTGCCAGCAGTTACGACAGGGGCTATGGCTACACCTTC. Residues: CASSYDRGYGYTF.